A selection of T cell receptor beta chains follows, all from one sample in a study of patients and donors after allogeneic stem cell transplantation. TCRdb re-called the RT-PCR reads with MiXCR, one entry per CDR3 protein. Of approximately 99,000 distinct CDR3 sequences in the sample, about a third were seen once. The sequencing input was blood, either unsorted or a sorted T cell fraction (not recorded which). The receptors originated from a human donor who was either an allogeneic HSCT recipient or a stem cell or donor lymphocyte infusion donor (not recorded which). It is not recorded whose cells these are; they may come from a transplant donor. CDR3s include the opening cysteine and the closing phenylalanine or tryptophan. Each record gives: V gene, J gene, D gene, clone size, CDR3 DNA, CDR3 protein. D genes are given only for firm matches. Rows give clone size only sometimes, using once, few, many, or a class for an expanded clone.

TRBV9	TRBJ2-1	-	-	TGTGCCAGCAGCGTAGGGCTCACTGAGCAGTTCTTC	CASSVGLTEQFF
TRBV29-1	TRBJ2-1	-	-	TGCAGCGTTGCGGCGCCTCACTACAATGAGCAGTTCTTC	CSVAAPHYNEQFF
TRBV28	TRBJ1-2	-	-	TGTGCCAGCAGTTTTGGGCACGTAGGCTATGGCTACACCTTC	CASSFGHVGYGYTF
TRBV3-1	TRBJ1-2	TRBD1	-	TGTGCCAGCAGCCAACCGGGACAGGGGGCGAGAGGCTACACCTTC	CASSQPGQGARGYTF
TRBV27	TRBJ1-1	TRBD1	-	TGTGCCAGCAGTTCCGCGGGACAGGGCTTCCAGGCTGAAGCTTTCTTT	CASSSAGQGFQAEAFF
TRBV20-1	TRBJ1-4	-	-	TGCAGTGCTAGCTCTGAAAAACTGTTTTTT	CSASSEKLFF
TRBV12-3/TRBV12-4	TRBJ1-2	TRBD1	-	TGTGCCAGCGGGACAGCGGGCCACTATGGCTACACCTTC	CASGTAGHYGYTF
TRBV7-2	TRBJ1-6	-	few	TGTGCCAGCAGCTTGGGCTTCCAATCACCCCTCCACTTT	CASSLGFQSPLHF
TRBV21-1	TRBJ2-1	-	few	TGTGCCAGCAGCAAAGAAGACCGGGACAGGCTATACAATGAGCAGTTCTTC	CASSKEDRDRLYNEQFF
TRBV18	TRBJ1-3	-	few	TGTGCCAGCATAACCAGCTCTGGAAACACCATATATTTT	CASITSSGNTIYF
TRBV29-1	TRBJ1-1	TRBD1	-	TGCAGCGTCGCCGACAGGGCGGCTTTCTTT	CSVADRAAFF
TRBV18	TRBJ2-1	-	-	TGTGCAAGCTCACCACTGACTAACCGATACAATGAGCAGTTCTTC	CASSPLTNRYNEQFF
TRBV20-1	TRBJ1-1	-	-	TGCAGTGCTAGTAATCCACGGGGGAACACTGAAGCTTTCTTT	CSASNPRGNTEAFF
TRBV25-1	TRBJ1-1	TRBD1	-	TGTGCCAGCACTGACAGGGGCAGGACTTTCTTT	CASTDRGRTFF
TRBV20-1	TRBJ2-1	TRBD1	few	TGCAGTGCTAGAGACATAGGGGGCCCATCCTACAATGAGCAGTTCTTC	CSARDIGGPSYNEQFF
TRBV24-1	TRBJ2-7	-	few	TGTGCCACCAGTGATGCCCACAAGGGCTCCTACGAGCAGTACTTC	CATSDAHKGSYEQYF
TRBV20-1	TRBJ1-1	-	few	TGCAGTGAAAACCTGAACACTGAAGCTTTCTTT	CSENLNTEAFF
TRBV4-2	TRBJ1-3	TRBD1	many	TGTGCCAGCAGCCAAGACAGGGGGCCGGGAAACACCATATATTTT	CASSQDRGPGNTIYF
TRBV3-1	TRBJ2-5	-	-	TGTGCCAGCAGCCCGAGGGGGAAACAAGAGACCCAGTACTTC	CASSPRGKQETQYF
TRBV12-3/TRBV12-4	TRBJ1-3	-	few	TGTGCCAGCAGTTATGGGGCTAAGGTACGAGGAAACACCATATATTTT	CASSYGAKVRGNTIYF
TRBV21-1	TRBJ2-3	-	-	TGTGCCAGCAAGTTAATTGCGATTAGAACAGATACGCAGTATTTT	CASKLIAIRTDTQYF
TRBV10-3	TRBJ2-1	TRBD1	-	TGTGCCATCAGGGGGGACAGCTACAATGAGCAGTTCTTC	CAIRGDSYNEQFF
TRBV6-5	TRBJ1-4	-	-	TGTGCCAGCAGTTACTCGATTTTTCCGGGCCCTAATGAAAAACTGTTTTTT	CASSYSIFPGPNEKLFF
TRBV29-1	TRBJ2-1	-	-	TGCAGCGTCGGACAACGTCTTGGGAATGAGCAGTTCTTC	CSVGQRLGNEQFF
TRBV27	TRBJ2-5	-	-	TGTGCCAGCAGTTTATCGGTTGGAAACCAAGAGACCCAGTACTTC	CASSLSVGNQETQYF
TRBV5-5	TRBJ2-5	-	few	TGTGCCAGCAGCCAAACGGGGTCCGGGTTGTGGACCCAGTACTTC	CASSQTGSGLWTQYF
TRBV29-1	TRBJ2-1	-	-	TGCAGCGAGCTCCCCGGGGTGAGCTCCTACAATGAGCAGTTCTTC	CSELPGVSSYNEQFF
TRBV5-1	TRBJ1-1	-	-	TGCGCCAGCAGCTTGGTACAGGGAACTGAAGCTTTCTTT	CASSLVQGTEAFF
TRBV7-2	TRBJ1-3	-	few	TGTGCCAGCAGCTTAACCAGGTTCTCTGGAAACACCATATATTTT	CASSLTRFSGNTIYF